A selection of T cell receptor beta chains follows, all from one sample in a study of blood T cells in healthy people across ages. TCRdb fed the 5' RACE reads into MiXCR, producing one record per CDR3 protein. The table shows about 570,000 distinct CDR3 sequences, with about a quarter occurring only once. Separately, the same data were catalogued under a study of T cells of mothers and their children.

The specimen was blood. Source of these receptors: a boy younger than 10 in good health. CDR3s include the opening cysteine and the closing phenylalanine or tryptophan. D genes are given only for firm matches. Size is omitted from some rows. Given values are once, few, many or a class for expanded clones.

d_gene: NA
v_gene: TRBV27
j_gene: TRBJ2-1
abundance: NA
CDR3aa: CASTAGGSSYNEQFF
CDR3nt: TGTGCCAGCACCGCGGGTGGGAGCTCCTACAATGAGCAGTTCTTC

d_gene: TRBD1
v_gene: TRBV5-1
j_gene: TRBJ2-3
abundance: few
CDR3aa: CASSLEQGAHTDTQYF
CDR3nt: TGCGCCAGCAGCTTAGAACAGGGGGCCCACACAGATACGCAGTATTTT

d_gene: TRBD2
v_gene: TRBV9
j_gene: TRBJ2-3
abundance: NA
CDR3aa: CASSSGLAGSFTDTQYF
CDR3nt: TGTGCCAGCAGCTCGGGACTAGCGGGTTCGTTCACAGATACGCAGTATTTT

d_gene: NA
v_gene: TRBV20-1
j_gene: TRBJ2-6
abundance: NA
CDR3aa: CSARGAYSGANVLTF
CDR3nt: TGCAGTGCTAGAGGAGCCTACTCTGGGGCCAACGTCCTGACTTTC

d_gene: TRBD1
v_gene: TRBV20-1
j_gene: TRBJ2-1
abundance: few
CDR3aa: CSAGGQGGNEQFF
CDR3nt: TGCAGTGCCGGAGGACAGGGAGGCAATGAGCAGTTCTTC

d_gene: NA
v_gene: TRBV5-1
j_gene: TRBJ2-3
abundance: many
CDR3aa: CASSLVPGSGTDTQYF
CDR3nt: TGCGCCAGCAGCTTGGTTCCAGGGTCTGGCACAGATACGCAGTATTTT

d_gene: NA
v_gene: TRBV9
j_gene: TRBJ2-5
abundance: few
CDR3aa: CASSGTRQAKETQYF
CDR3nt: TGTGCCAGCAGCGGGACTCGACAGGCCAAAGAGACCCAGTACTTC

d_gene: NA
v_gene: TRBV7-9
j_gene: TRBJ2-7
abundance: few
CDR3aa: CASSLGNDEQYF
CDR3nt: TGTGCCAGCAGCTTAGGTAACGACGAGCAGTACTTC

d_gene: TRBD1
v_gene: TRBV12-3/TRBV12-4
j_gene: TRBJ2-5
abundance: few
CDR3aa: CASSPYGLGGSNQETQYF
CDR3nt: TGTGCCAGCAGCCCCTACGGGCTAGGGGGCAGCAACCAAGAGACCCAGTACTTC

d_gene: NA
v_gene: TRBV6-6
j_gene: TRBJ1-1
abundance: NA
CDR3aa: CASSYRGGNTEAFF
CDR3nt: TGTGCCAGCAGTTACAGGGGAGGGAACACTGAAGCTTTCTTT

d_gene: TRBD1
v_gene: TRBV30
j_gene: TRBJ2-1
abundance: NA
CDR3aa: CAWRRQGNEQFF
CDR3nt: TGTGCCTGGAGACGACAGGGGAATGAGCAGTTCTTC

d_gene: TRBD2
v_gene: TRBV7-9
j_gene: TRBJ2-1
abundance: few
CDR3aa: CASSLDGTSLDNEQFF
CDR3nt: TGTGCCAGCAGCTTAGATGGGACTAGTTTGGACAATGAGCAGTTCTTC

d_gene: TRBD1
v_gene: TRBV5-1
j_gene: TRBJ2-5
abundance: few
CDR3aa: CASSLLGQGSETQYF
CDR3nt: TGCGCCAGCAGCTTGTTGGGACAGGGATCCGAGACCCAGTACTTC

d_gene: NA
v_gene: TRBV6-1
j_gene: TRBJ2-1
abundance: NA
CDR3aa: CATVDLPYNEQFF
CDR3nt: TGTGCCACCGTGGACTTACCCTACAATGAGCAGTTCTTC

d_gene: NA
v_gene: TRBV2
j_gene: TRBJ1-1
abundance: NA
CDR3aa: CASRATGNGEAFF
CDR3nt: TGTGCCAGCAGGGCGACAGGTAACGGTGAAGCTTTCTTT

d_gene: NA
v_gene: TRBV7-9
j_gene: TRBJ1-2
abundance: few
CDR3aa: CASSEGGVDYGYTF
CDR3nt: TGTGCCAGCAGCGAGGGGGGCGTAGACTATGGCTACACCTTC

d_gene: NA
v_gene: TRBV9
j_gene: TRBJ1-1
abundance: many
CDR3aa: CASSVGGDTEAFF
CDR3nt: TGTGCCAGCAGCGTAGGGGGTGACACTGAAGCTTTCTTT

d_gene: NA
v_gene: TRBV2
j_gene: TRBJ2-3
abundance: NA
CDR3aa: CASNSRTDTQYF
CDR3nt: TGTGCCAGCAACAGCCGCACAGATACGCAGTATTTT

d_gene: TRBD1
v_gene: TRBV20-1
j_gene: TRBJ2-5
abundance: NA
CDR3aa: CSVSPGQKNQETQYF
CDR3nt: TGCAGTGTTTCCCCGGGACAGAAAAACCAAGAGACCCAGTACTTC

d_gene: TRBD2
v_gene: TRBV10-3
j_gene: TRBJ2-2
abundance: many
CDR3aa: CAISGLHAVRLAGALANTGELFF
CDR3nt: TGTGCCATCTCAGGGCTTCACGCGGTAAGACTAGCGGGGGCCCTCGCGAACACCGGGGAGCTGTTTTTT

d_gene: NA
v_gene: TRBV12-3/TRBV12-4
j_gene: TRBJ2-7
abundance: few
CDR3aa: CASSLVPPYEQYF
CDR3nt: TGTGCCAGCAGTCTAGTCCCACCCTACGAGCAGTACTTC

d_gene: NA
v_gene: TRBV29-1
j_gene: TRBJ2-2
abundance: few
CDR3aa: CSVEGLRNTGELFF
CDR3nt: TGCAGCGTTGAAGGGCTGAGGAACACCGGGGAGCTGTTTTTT

d_gene: NA
v_gene: TRBV6-6
j_gene: TRBJ2-7
abundance: NA
CDR3aa: CASSYSAVPVPYEQYF
CDR3nt: TGTGCCAGCAGTTACTCCGCGGTGCCAGTTCCCTACGAGCAGTACTTC

d_gene: TRBD1
v_gene: TRBV10-3
j_gene: TRBJ1-2
abundance: few
CDR3aa: CAISEPPGTANYGYTF
CDR3nt: TGTGCCATCAGTGAGCCGCCCGGGACAGCTAACTATGGCTACACCTTC

d_gene: NA
v_gene: TRBV29-1
j_gene: TRBJ2-2
abundance: NA
CDR3aa: CSVVPGSNTGELFF
CDR3nt: TGCAGCGTTGTCCCAGGGAGCAACACCGGGGAGCTGTTTTTT

d_gene: NA
v_gene: TRBV20-1
j_gene: TRBJ2-7
abundance: NA
CDR3aa: CSAQGGPTSNEQYF
CDR3nt: TGCAGTGCACAAGGGGGGCCCACGTCGAACGAGCAGTACTTC

d_gene: NA
v_gene: TRBV7-3
j_gene: TRBJ2-2
abundance: NA
CDR3aa: CASSLTSGGELFF
CDR3nt: TGTGCCAGCAGCTTAACTAGTGGCGGGGAGCTGTTTTTT

d_gene: NA
v_gene: TRBV5-6
j_gene: TRBJ1-1
abundance: few
CDR3aa: CASSLYDTEAFF
CDR3nt: TGTGCCAGCAGCTTATACGACACTGAAGCTTTCTTT

d_gene: TRBD1
v_gene: TRBV7-9
j_gene: TRBJ2-7
abundance: NA
CDR3aa: CASTFLGQGDYEQYF
CDR3nt: TGTGCCAGCACCTTCCTGGGACAGGGAGACTACGAGCAGTACTTC

d_gene: TRBD2
v_gene: TRBV5-6
j_gene: TRBJ2-7
abundance: few
CDR3aa: CASSLVQGGYEQYF
CDR3nt: TGTGCCAGCAGCTTGGTGCAGGGAGGGTACGAGCAGTACTTC

d_gene: NA
v_gene: TRBV15
j_gene: TRBJ2-7
abundance: NA
CDR3aa: CATSKRFQGPYEQYF
CDR3nt: TGTGCCACCAGCAAAAGGTTCCAGGGGCCCTACGAGCAGTACTTC

d_gene: TRBD1
v_gene: TRBV24-1
j_gene: TRBJ2-2
abundance: NA
CDR3aa: CATRPQGADTGELFF
CDR3nt: TGTGCCACCCGTCCTCAGGGGGCGGACACCGGGGAGCTGTTTTTT

d_gene: NA
v_gene: TRBV5-1
j_gene: TRBJ2-5
abundance: many
CDR3aa: CASEYVQETQYF
CDR3nt: TGCGCCAGCGAGTATGTCCAAGAGACCCAGTACTTC

d_gene: NA
v_gene: TRBV30
j_gene: TRBJ2-7
abundance: NA
CDR3aa: CAWSGRSYSYEQYF
CDR3nt: TGTGCCTGGAGTGGGCGATCTTACTCCTACGAGCAGTACTTC

d_gene: NA
v_gene: TRBV5-1
j_gene: TRBJ1-1
abundance: NA
CDR3aa: CASSFQPRGEAFF
CDR3nt: TGCGCCAGCAGCTTCCAACCCCGCGGTGAAGCTTTCTTT

d_gene: NA
v_gene: TRBV15
j_gene: TRBJ2-7
abundance: few
CDR3aa: CATSRDYGGSYEQYF
CDR3nt: TGTGCCACCAGCAGAGATTACGGGGGCTCCTACGAGCAGTACTTC

d_gene: NA
v_gene: TRBV6-2/TRBV6-3
j_gene: TRBJ1-4
abundance: few
CDR3aa: CASSWDYFEKLFF
CDR3nt: TGTGCCAGCAGCTGGGACTATTTTGAAAAACTGTTTTTT

d_gene: TRBD2
v_gene: TRBV20-1
j_gene: TRBJ2-1
abundance: NA
CDR3aa: CSGRGLAGGPGNEQFF
CDR3nt: TGCAGCGGTCGAGGACTAGCGGGAGGGCCGGGAAATGAGCAGTTCTTC

d_gene: NA
v_gene: TRBV2
j_gene: TRBJ2-4
abundance: NA
CDR3aa: CASRGGSENIQYF
CDR3nt: TGTGCCAGCAGGGGAGGCTCCGAAAACATTCAGTACTTC

d_gene: NA
v_gene: TRBV20-1
j_gene: TRBJ1-1
abundance: NA
CDR3aa: CSARAGGPNTEAFF
CDR3nt: TGCAGTGCTAGAGCGGGGGGACCGAACACTGAAGCTTTCTTT

d_gene: NA
v_gene: TRBV5-1
j_gene: TRBJ2-1
abundance: NA
CDR3aa: CASSLRGGGEDNEQFF
CDR3nt: TGCGCCAGCAGCTTGAGGGGGGGAGGTGAGGACAATGAGCAGTTCTTC

d_gene: NA
v_gene: TRBV11-1
j_gene: TRBJ2-5
abundance: few
CDR3aa: CASSSRTEGDQETQYF
CDR3nt: TGTGCCAGCAGCTCTCGGACAGAGGGGGATCAAGAGACCCAGTACTTC

d_gene: TRBD2
v_gene: TRBV10-3
j_gene: TRBJ2-3
abundance: few
CDR3aa: CAISESRRGGQTDTQYF
CDR3nt: TGTGCCATCAGTGAGTCCAGGCGGGGGGGCCAGACAGATACGCAGTATTTT

d_gene: TRBD2
v_gene: TRBV2
j_gene: TRBJ2-7
abundance: many
CDR3aa: CASSEGFLAGDYEQYF
CDR3nt: TGTGCCAGCAGTGAAGGGTTTCTAGCGGGAGACTACGAGCAGTACTTC

d_gene: TRBD2
v_gene: TRBV27
j_gene: TRBJ2-5
abundance: few
CDR3aa: CASSLGTSGAETQYF
CDR3nt: TGTGCCAGCAGTTTAGGGACTAGCGGGGCAGAGACCCAGTACTTC

d_gene: NA
v_gene: TRBV6-1
j_gene: TRBJ2-3
abundance: NA
CDR3aa: CASSEEWSDTQYF
CDR3nt: TGTGCCAGCAGTGAAGAATGGTCAGATACGCAGTATTTT

d_gene: NA
v_gene: TRBV6-4
j_gene: TRBJ1-1
abundance: few
CDR3aa: CASSDSGNTEAFF
CDR3nt: TGTGCCAGCAGTGACTCAGGAAACACTGAAGCTTTCTTT

d_gene: TRBD1
v_gene: TRBV14
j_gene: TRBJ1-6
abundance: NA
CDR3aa: CASSKWTGGNSPLHF
CDR3nt: TGTGCCAGCAGCAAATGGACAGGAGGAAATTCACCCCTCCACTTT

d_gene: NA
v_gene: TRBV12-3/TRBV12-4
j_gene: TRBJ1-5
abundance: NA
CDR3aa: CASSSSENQPQHF
CDR3nt: TGTGCCAGCAGTTCCAGCGAGAATCAGCCCCAGCATTTT

d_gene: NA
v_gene: TRBV4-3
j_gene: TRBJ1-4
abundance: NA
CDR3aa: CASSQDWGRGNEKLFF
CDR3nt: TGCGCCAGCAGCCAAGATTGGGGCAGGGGTAATGAAAAACTGTTTTTT

d_gene: NA
v_gene: TRBV28
j_gene: TRBJ1-1
abundance: few
CDR3aa: CAGRQGTDTEAFF
CDR3nt: TGTGCCGGGCGGCAGGGGACGGACACTGAAGCTTTCTTT

d_gene: NA
v_gene: TRBV27
j_gene: TRBJ1-2
abundance: few
CDR3aa: CASSLSRGRGGYTF
CDR3nt: TGTGCCAGCAGTTTAAGCCGGGGACGCGGGGGCTACACCTTC

d_gene: NA
v_gene: TRBV4-3
j_gene: TRBJ2-1
abundance: NA
CDR3aa: CASSQDRGVATPLSYNEQFF
CDR3nt: TGCGCCAGCAGCCAAGATCGAGGAGTGGCAACTCCCCTCTCCTACAATGAGCAGTTCTTC

d_gene: TRBD1
v_gene: TRBV6-5
j_gene: TRBJ1-4
abundance: NA
CDR3aa: CASSSSGTGGEKLFF
CDR3nt: TGTGCCAGCAGTTCCTCCGGGACAGGGGGTGAAAAACTGTTTTTT

d_gene: NA
v_gene: TRBV20-1
j_gene: TRBJ2-1
abundance: NA
CDR3aa: CSAQDFPERDEQFF
CDR3nt: TGCAGTGCTCAGGACTTTCCCGAAAGGGATGAGCAGTTCTTC

d_gene: TRBD1
v_gene: TRBV9
j_gene: TRBJ1-2
abundance: NA
CDR3aa: CASSAGGGQWDYGYTF
CDR3nt: TGTGCCAGCAGCGCGGGAGGGGGACAGTGGGACTATGGCTACACCTTC

d_gene: NA
v_gene: TRBV20-1
j_gene: TRBJ2-1
abundance: few
CDR3aa: CSALGGFYNEQFF
CDR3nt: TGCAGTGCTCTGGGGGGCTTCTACAATGAGCAGTTCTTC

d_gene: TRBD1
v_gene: TRBV9
j_gene: TRBJ2-2
abundance: NA
CDR3aa: CASSVLGTAANTGELFF
CDR3nt: TGTGCCAGCAGCGTCTTAGGGACAGCAGCGAACACCGGGGAGCTGTTTTTT